The clone carrying this T cell receptor beta chain has a single count. This sample is part of a study of blood T cell repertoires in COVID-19. About the study: COVID-19 samples, acute and convalescent, were from the United States, Italy and Spain. Sources were T cells, B-cell-depleted T cells, or PBMCs; the material itself was cDNA or gDNA.

Per the original data handling: Estimates of nucleated cell counts were drawn from the amplification of reference gene primers. Using immunoSEQ multiplex PCR, the repertoire was profiled, and TCRdb retains in-frame clones only, with some absent. V and J calls and clone size come straight from that table; D and trimming were deduced from the DNA. The sample carries roughly 200,000 clones, approximately 81% recorded once. Input material: peripheral blood. This clonotype was sampled from a human donor in a cohort sampled during active COVID-19.

The CDR3 loop reads CASQRGFNEKLFF. CDR3 nucleotide sequence: TGTGCCAGTCAGCGGGGTTTTAATGAAAAACTGTTTTTT. The chain uses TRBV6-5 and TRBJ1-4, with unresolved D. Germline loops: CDR1 MNHEY, CDR2 SVGAGI. The CDR3 loop spans 13 amino acids. V dropped 9 bases and J dropped 4 bases, with 12 bases sitting between them.